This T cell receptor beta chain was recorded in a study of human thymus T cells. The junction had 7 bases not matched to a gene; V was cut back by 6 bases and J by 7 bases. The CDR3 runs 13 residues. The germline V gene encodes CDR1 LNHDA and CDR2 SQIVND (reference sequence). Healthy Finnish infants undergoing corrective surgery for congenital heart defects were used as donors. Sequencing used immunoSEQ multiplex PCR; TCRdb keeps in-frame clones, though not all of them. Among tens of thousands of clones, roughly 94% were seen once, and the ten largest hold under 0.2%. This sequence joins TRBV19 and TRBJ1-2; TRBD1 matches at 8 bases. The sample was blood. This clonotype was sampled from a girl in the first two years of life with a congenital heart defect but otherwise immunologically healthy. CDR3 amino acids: CASSQQGVGGYTF. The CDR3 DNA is TGTGCCAGTAGCCAACAGGGGGTCGGTGGCTACACCTTC.